This entry features one TCR beta chain sequence. Its target is not known. Stated treatment: approximately nine-day PBMC culture with coronavirus spike peptide pools or control peptides (ViraFEST assay). Each well received two million PBMCs, cultured with approximately 10 IU/ml IL-2 and about 11 ug/ml peptide pools. The Oncomine TCR Beta short-read assay was applied to DNA of cultured CD4+ T cells. Genomic DNA was extracted from cultured CD4+ T cells. A single record per CDR3 protein comes from TCRdb applying MiXCR to the PCR reads. The sample includes some 16,000 distinct CDR3 sequences, roughly 75% seen only once; the top ten take over 9%. The data belong to a study of vaccination and CD4 T cells after COVID-19. Study at large: Overlapping peptides covering the spike proteins of SARS-CoV-2, HCoV-NL63, HCoV-OC43 and HCoV-229E were added to stimulate cells. In the control cultures, a CEFX pool, an HIV-1 Nef pool, or no peptide was supplied.

J gave up 11 bases and V 5 bases, and 8 bases lay outside the gene matches. Germline CDR1 and CDR2: SGHVS and FNYEAQ. The CDR3 extends over 14 amino acids. The chain links TRBV7-6 to TRBJ1-6; TRBD1 matches at 8 bases. The sample was CD4+ T cells from blood, cultured in vitro, taken after SARS-CoV-2 vaccination. The TCR comes from a human donor who received a COVID-19 vaccine. The CDR3 is CASSPGGEETPLHF. The CDR3 nucleotides are TGTGCCAGCAGCCCAGGGGGCGAAGAAACACCCCTCCACTTT. Variable domain in full (rest from reference TRBV7-6 and TRBJ1-6): GAGVSQSPRYKVTKRGQDVALRCDPISGHVSLYWYRQALGQGPEFLTYFNYEAQQDKSGLPNDRFSAERPEGSISTLTIQRTEQRDSAMYRCASSPGGEETPLHFGNGTRLTVT.